The 15 T cell receptor beta chains below come from one sample, sequenced in a study of T cell repertoires in cytomegalovirus infection. From the reads, TCRdb called clonotypes with MiXCR, one entry per CDR3 protein. Among a few hundred thousand distinct CDR3 sequences, under 45% were seen once, and the ten largest hold 35% to 50%. Antigens for these TCRs are unknown. The sequencing used cultured PBMCs, collected from culture after CMV antigen stimulation. These receptors were taken from a human donor in good health (CMV status not recorded). Some clones in this sample may be carry-over from other donors' samples.

DNA of the CDR3: TGTGCCAGCGGCGGGAGGGGTACAGATACGCAGTATTTT. Translated: CASGGRGTDTQYF. The V and J genes are TRBV7-2 and TRBJ2-3; 9 bases fit TRBD2. This CDR3 is 13 amino acids long. V was pared by 8 bases and J by 3 bases, with 3 bases of the junction left unmatched. The V gene's germline CDR1 is SGHTA and CDR2 FQGNSA.

This chain connects TRBV6-1 to TRBJ2-7, with D possibly TRBD2 on 5 matching bases. Trimming removed 3 bases from V and 0 bases from J, with 9 bases in between. The CDR3 runs to 14 residues. Germline V lookup: CDR1 MNHNS, CDR2 SASEGT. CDR3 sequence: CASSEDFDSYEQYF. The CDR3 DNA sequence: TGTGCCAGCAGTGAGGACTTCGACTCCTACGAGCAGTACTTC.

This clonotype was seen a few times. The V and J genes are TRBV11-2 and TRBJ2-3; no reliable D call. The germline CDR1 and CDR2 sequences are SGHAT and FQNNGV. V lost 6 bases and J lost 0, with 10 bases in between. This CDR3 region has 14 residues. CDR3 loop: CASRPTSSTDTQYF. The CDR3 DNA reads as TGTGCCAGCAGGCCGACGAGTAGCACAGATACGCAGTATTTT.

In this sample, this clonotype turned up a few times. J is TRBJ2-3 and V is TRBV7-2; TRBD2 matches at 7 bases. CDR1 SGHTA and CDR2 FQGNSA come from the germline V gene. The CDR3 runs to 16 residues. Losses at the gene ends were 1 base for V and 2 bases for J; bases not matched to a gene: 6. The CDR3 loop is CASSLDTGLITDTQYF. In DNA form, the CDR3 reads TGTGCCAGCAGCTTAGATACGGGACTAATCACAGATACGCAGTATTTT.

This clonotype came up a few times. V gene TRBV7-9 combines with J gene TRBJ2-7; D is uncertain. Trimming stripped 0 bases from V and 3 bases from J, with 9 bases between. The CDR3 runs to 14 residues. Looked up from germline, CDR1 is SEHNR and CDR2 is FQNEAQ (reference sequence). CDR3 DNA sequence: TGTGCCAGCAGCTTAGCTTCCAGCAGCTACGAGCAGTACTTC. Its protein is CASSLASSSYEQYF.

This clonotype was seen only a few times. The chain links TRBV6-1 to TRBJ1-1, with D tentatively TRBD1 (6 bases). The CDR3 runs to 14 residues. Germline-derived CDR1 and CDR2 are MNHNS and SASEGT. Trimming cost V 7 bases and J 7 bases, with 19 bases left between them. The DNA for the CDR3 is TGTGCCAGCACCTTACAGGGACCCTCTATTGAAGCTTTCTTT. Amino acid sequence: CASTLQGPSIEAFF.

The rearrangement links TRBV7-2 to TRBJ1-1; 7 bases match TRBD1. This CDR3 has 19 amino acids. Per the germline V gene, CDR1 is SGHTA and CDR2 is FQGNSA. V was clipped by 0 bases and J by 4 bases; unmatched bases: 17. CDR3 region: CASSLAPRSGGVVGTEAFF. CDR3 nucleotide sequence: TGTGCCAGCAGCTTAGCGCCCCGGTCAGGGGGGGTAGTTGGCACTGAAGCTTTCTTT.

The chain uses TRBV6-1 and TRBJ2-1; possibly TRBD1 for D (5 bases). In germline, CDR1 is MNHNS, CDR2 SASEGT. The CDR3 is 14 residues long. Trimming removed 10 bases at V and 2 bases at J, with 15 bases between. The CDR3 spells CATTGAGTYNEQFF. CDR3 coding DNA: TGTGCCACCACAGGAGCCGGAACCTACAATGAGCAGTTCTTC.

This clonotype was seen more than once but under ten times. Being one base from a much bigger clone, this may be a read error. The rearrangement joins TRBV5-4 to TRBJ1-2, with 7 bases aligning to TRBD1. The length of the CDR3 is 13 residues. Germline trimming cut 4 bases from V and 2 bases from J; bases unmatched to any gene: 2. Germline CDR1 SGHNT, CDR2 YYREEE (reference sequence). CDR3 DNA: TGTGCCAGCAGCCAGACAGGGAACTATGGCTACACCTTC. Translated: CASSQTGNYGYTF.

This chain links TRBV7-9 with TRBJ2-7; D is unresolved. Between the trimmed V and J ends, which lost 5 bases and 4 bases, there was a span of 9 bases. The length of the CDR3 is 12 residues. In germline, CDR1 is SEHNR, CDR2 FQNEAQ (reference sequence). CDR3 DNA sequence: TGTGCCAGCAGCCAGAACTGGTACGAGCAGTACTTC. This translates into CASSQNWYEQYF.

As DNA, the CDR3 is TGTGCCAGTAGTAGGGTTAGCGGGGCCGCTACTCGCTACACCTTC. The encoded protein is CASSRVSGAATRYTF. V usage is TRBV19 and J usage is TRBJ1-2; D is perhaps TRBD1 (5 bases). Germline V gene sequence: CDR1 LNHDA, CDR2 SQIVND (reference sequence). This CDR3 comprises 15 residues. V was shortened by 4 bases and J by 9 bases, with 21 bases between the two germline ends.

The chain employs TRBV7-9 and TRBJ2-5, with a possible D match to TRBD2 (7 bases). Germline CDR1 SEHNR, CDR2 FQNEAQ (reference sequence). This CDR3 has 15 residues. The ends were cut back, 4 bases at V and 5 bases at J, with 17 bases in the middle. The CDR3 sequence: CASSSPWGGSETQYF. CDR3 bases: TGTGCCAGCAGCTCCCCCTGGGGGGGCAGCGAGACCCAGTACTTC.

V gene TRBV6-1 combines with J gene TRBJ2-3; D is possibly TRBD1 or TRBD2 (5 bases each). Germline assignment: CDR1 MNHNS and CDR2 SASEGT. Trimming shortened V by 0 bases and J by 6 bases, and 10 bases separated the two germline ends. CDR3 size: 14 residues. In nucleotides, the CDR3 is TGTGCCAGCAGTGAAGCGGGTGGGGGTGATACGCAGTATTTT. Translation: CASSEAGGGDTQYF.

This clonotype was counted only a few times. The chain couples TRBV6-1 to TRBJ1-2; D gene unclear. The CDR3 totals 12 residues. Trimming took off 7 bases at V and 7 bases at J, with 13 bases between the two ends. CDR1 is MNHNS, CDR2 SASEGT, per germline. For the CDR3, the DNA is TGTGCCAGCAATTTTGGGTTTTCTGGCTACACCTTC. Amino acids: CASNFGFSGYTF.

The V gene is TRBV6-2 or TRBV6-3, the J gene TRBJ1-4, with D hard to call. Germline V lookup: CDR1 MNHEY, CDR2 SVGEGT. V was cut by 2 bases and J by 3 bases, with 10 bases left in between. This CDR3 has 15 residues. The CDR3 DNA is TGTGCCAGCAGTTACCAAGGATCACCTAATGAAAAACTGTTTTTT. It encodes CASSYQGSPNEKLFF.